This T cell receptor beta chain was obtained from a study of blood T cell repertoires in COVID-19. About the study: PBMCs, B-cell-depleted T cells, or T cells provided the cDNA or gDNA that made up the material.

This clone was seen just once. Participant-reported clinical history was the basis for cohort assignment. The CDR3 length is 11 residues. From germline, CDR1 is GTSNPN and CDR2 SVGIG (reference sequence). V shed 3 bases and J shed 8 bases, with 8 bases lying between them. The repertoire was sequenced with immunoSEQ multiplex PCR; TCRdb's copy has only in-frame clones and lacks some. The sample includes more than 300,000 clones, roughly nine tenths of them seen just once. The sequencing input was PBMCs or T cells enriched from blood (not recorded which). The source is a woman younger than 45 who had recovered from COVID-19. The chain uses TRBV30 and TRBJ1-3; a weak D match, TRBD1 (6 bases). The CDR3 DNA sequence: TGTGCCTGGAGGAAGGGGGACACCATATATTTT. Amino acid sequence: CAWRKGDTIYF.